The 29 T cell receptor beta chains in this list originate from one sample, sequenced in a study of shared clonotypes between healthy human individuals. Using immunoSEQ multiplex PCR, the repertoire was profiled, and TCRdb retains in-frame clones only, with some absent. Of approximately 2.1 million clones in the sample, approximately 93% were seen once. Material for sequencing was naive CD4+ T cells from PBMCs. The subset denotes: CD45RA+ positively selected. Source of these receptors: a young man in good health. Some clones in this sample may be carry-over from other donors' samples.

The V call is TRBV5-1, the J call TRBJ2-3, with 10 bases fitting TRBD2. Germline CDR1 reads SGHRS; CDR2 reads YFSETQ. V lost 0 bases to trimming and J lost 3 bases; unmatched junction nucleotides: 4. The CDR3 sequence is 16 residues long. CDR3: CASSLEELAGTDTQYF. CDR3 coding DNA: TGCGCCAGCAGCTTGGAGGAACTAGCGGGAACAGATACGCAGTATTTT.

The chain carries TRBV4-3 and TRBJ2-1; D is possibly TRBD1 (6 bases). Trimming stripped 5 bases from V and 0 bases from J, with 11 bases between. The CDR3 spans 15 residues. The germline gives CDR1 LGHNA, CDR2 YSLEER. This chain's CDR3 is CASSTGFFSYNEQFF. The CDR3 DNA sequence: TGCGCCAGCAGCACAGGGTTCTTCTCCTACAATGAGCAGTTCTTC.

V and J are TRBV5-4 and TRBJ2-1, with TRBD2 matching 7 bases. Germline V lookup: CDR1 SGHNT, CDR2 YYREEE (reference sequence). The CDR3 runs 17 residues. J gave up 5 bases and V 4 bases, and 15 bases lay outside the gene matches. Here the CDR3 reads CASSPKGGLAANNEQFF. The CDR3 nucleotides read TGTGCCAGCAGCCCGAAGGGAGGGCTAGCGGCGAACAATGAGCAGTTCTTC.

The J gene is TRBJ2-1, the V gene TRBV11-2, with 8 bases matching TRBD1. This CDR3 is built from 16 residues. The V gene end was trimmed by 3 bases and the J gene end by 2 bases; junction bases not matched to a gene: 6. Germline V gives CDR1 SGHAT, CDR2 FQNNGV. CDR3 sequence: CASSFLSRGPYNEQFF. CDR3 nucleotide sequence: TGTGCCAGCAGCTTTTTAAGCAGGGGGCCCTACAATGAGCAGTTCTTC.

This chain uses TRBV7-8 with TRBJ1-4; 7 bases agree with TRBD1. Germline V gives CDR1 SGHVS, CDR2 FQNEAQ. Unmatched junction bases numbered 21, after V lost 5 bases and J lost 6 bases. This CDR3 has 19 amino acids. As DNA, the CDR3 is TGTGCCAGCAGCCCTCATAGGTGGACAGGTCCGTCAAAAGATGAAAAACTGTTTTTT. Protein sequence: CASSPHRWTGPSKDEKLFF.

This chain links TRBV6-4 with TRBJ1-2; TRBD1 might be the D (6 bases). The CDR3 has 15 amino acids. From germline, CDR1 is MRHNA and CDR2 SNTAGT. V lost 6 bases to trimming and J lost 2 bases, with 16 bases between them. In DNA, the CDR3 is TGTGCCAGCAGCCAACTGGCCAGGGGAAACTATGGCTACACCTTC. The encoded protein is CASSQLARGNYGYTF.

CDR3 sequence (DNA): TGTGCCAGTAGACCGGGACAGGGAGAGGAAAAACTGTTTTTT. Encoded protein: CASRPGQGEEKLFF. V usage is TRBV19 and J usage is TRBJ1-4; TRBD1 matches at 9 bases. In germline, CDR1 is LNHDA, CDR2 SQIVND (reference sequence). The CDR3 covers 14 residues. Trimming at V came to 6 bases and at J to 8 bases, leaving 7 bases not matched to a gene.

Of note for this clone: Other DNA sequences in this sample translate to the same CDR3. The chain couples TRBV7-9 to TRBJ1-1; D gene uncertain. The CDR3 runs 15 residues. Germline loops: CDR1 SEHNR, CDR2 FQNEAQ (reference sequence). Trimming pared 1 base from V and 0 bases from J, leaving 9 bases between. CDR3 region: CASSLGSALNTEAFF. DNA of the CDR3: TGTGCCAGCAGCTTAGGCTCAGCTTTGAACACTGAAGCTTTCTTT.

The V and J genes are TRBV9 and TRBJ2-7, with 8 bases that match TRBD2. Germline loops: CDR1 SGDLS, CDR2 YYNGEE. The CDR3 spans 17 residues. V gave up 0 bases and J gave up 3 bases; unmatched junction bases: 11. CDR3 sequence: CASSVAVGSSGRYEQYF. The DNA of the CDR3 is TGTGCCAGCAGCGTAGCTGTTGGGTCTAGCGGGCGCTACGAGCAGTACTTC.

This sequence joins TRBV5-4 and TRBJ1-1; D is unclear. V was cut by 0 bases and J by 2 bases, with 11 bases left in between. The CDR3 loop spans 15 amino acids. The germline V gene has CDR1 SGHNT and CDR2 YYREEE (reference sequence). The CDR3 is CASSLAAGGNTEAFF. As DNA, the CDR3 is TGTGCCAGCAGCTTGGCCGCCGGAGGAAACACTGAAGCTTTCTTT.

The chain combines TRBV30 with TRBJ2-4; D uncertain. Germline V gene sequence: CDR1 GTSNPN, CDR2 SVGIG (reference sequence). The CDR3 totals 14 residues. Trimming shortened V by 3 bases and J by 0 bases, and 9 bases separated the two germline ends. CDR3 DNA sequence: TGTGCCTGGAGGGGCAGGCTAGCCAAAAACATTCAGTACTTC. As protein: CAWRGRLAKNIQYF. Supplemented by reference TRBV30 and TRBJ2-4, the full variable domain reads SQTIHQWPATLVQPVGSPLSLECTVEGTSNPNLYWYRQAAGRGLQLLFYSVGIGQISSEVPQNLSASRPQDRQFILSSKKLLLSDSGFYLCAWRGRLAKNIQYFGAGTRLSVL.

The chain employs TRBV30 and TRBJ2-3; D gene unclear. Trimming removed 2 bases at V and 2 bases at J, with 11 bases between. There are 14 residues in the CDR3. The germline CDR1 and CDR2 sequences are GTSNPN and SVGIG (reference sequence). DNA of the CDR3: TGTGCCTGGAGTTTGGGGTTACACACAGATACGCAGTATTTT. This sequence encodes CAWSLGLHTDTQYF.

This rearrangement joins TRBV25-1 to TRBJ1-2; D not resolved. Germline loops: CDR1 MGHDK, CDR2 SYGVNS. Trimming left V 0 bases short and J 6 bases short, with 11 bases between. The length of the CDR3 is 14 residues. CDR3 nucleotides: TGTGCCAGCAGTGAATACTACAGCGAGCATGGCTACACCTTC. Amino acids: CASSEYYSEHGYTF.

As regards this clone: The same CDR3 is also encoded by other DNA sequences in this sample. J is TRBJ2-5 and V is TRBV28, with D uncertain. There are 12 residues in the CDR3. The V and J ends lost 1 base and 4 bases respectively, with 4 bases between them. CDR1 and CDR2 (germline): MDHEN, SYDVKM. The CDR3 bases are TGTGCCAGCAGTTTATTAGCAGAGACCCAGTACTTC. Amino acids: CASSLLAETQYF.

The chain is built from TRBV2 and TRBJ1-5; the match to TRBD1 covers 7 bases. The ends lost 2 bases at V and 0 bases at J; junction bases unmatched: 13. The CDR3 runs to 19 residues. Germline lookup yields CDR1 SNHLY and CDR2 FYNNEI. CDR3 protein: CASSEPTRGPEGSNQPQHF. The CDR3 coding sequence is TGTGCCAGCAGTGAACCCACAAGGGGGCCGGAGGGTAGCAATCAGCCCCAGCATTTT. Full variable domain (remainder filled in from reference TRBV2 and TRBJ1-5): EPEVTQTPSHQVTQMGQEVILRCVPISNHLYFYWYRQILGQKVEFLVSFYNNEISEKSEIFDDQFSVERPDGSNFTLKIRSTKLEDSAMYFCASSEPTRGPEGSNQPQHFGDGTRLSIL.

The rearrangement uses TRBV5-1 and TRBJ2-1; no definite D call. CDR3 length equals 13 residues. The V and J ends lost 0 bases and 8 bases respectively, with 9 bases between them. Germline V gene lookup returns CDR1 SGHRS and CDR2 YFSETQ. Here the CDR3 reads CASSLAPADEQFF. DNA for the CDR3: TGCGCCAGCAGCTTGGCCCCGGCAGATGAGCAGTTCTTC.

The V gene is TRBV7-3, the J gene TRBJ2-2; a weak D match, TRBD2 (6 bases). The V and J ends lost 4 bases and 4 bases respectively, with 13 bases between them. CDR3 length: 15 residues. Germline V CDR1 and CDR2: SGHTA, FQGTGA. DNA for the CDR3: TGTGCCAGCAGCTATCGTTCCGGGGGCACCGGGGAGCTGTTTTTT. Encoded protein: CASSYRSGGTGELFF.

To note about this clone: The sample holds other DNA sequences that translate to the same CDR3. V gene TRBV7-2 combines with J gene TRBJ2-3; D gene ambiguous. Per germline, CDR1 SGHTA and CDR2 FQGNSA. The CDR3 spans 13 residues. Trimming took 0 bases from V and 2 from J, leaving 3 bases between them. This CDR3 reads CASSLASTDTQYF. CDR3 DNA: TGTGCCAGCAGCTTAGCCTCCACAGATACGCAGTATTTT. The whole variable domain, filled in from reference TRBV7-2 and TRBJ2-3, reads GAGVSQSPSNKVTEKGKDVELRCDPISGHTALYWYRQSLGQGLEFLIYFQGNSAPDKSGLPSDRFSAERTGGSVSTLTIQRTQQEDSAVYLCASSLASTDTQYFGPGTRLTVL.

V is TRBV7-2 and J is TRBJ1-2, with TRBD1 identical over 7 bases. The germline gives CDR1 SGHTA, CDR2 FQGNSA. J was trimmed by 7 bases and V by 5 bases; bases with no gene match: 7. This CDR3 region has 13 residues. The CDR3 DNA reads TGTGCCAGCAGCCTCAGACAGGGCATTGGCTACACCTTC. Translation: CASSLRQGIGYTF.

This rearrangement joins TRBV9 to TRBJ1-1; D unresolved. CDR3 length: 16 residues. Germline V gives CDR1 SGDLS, CDR2 YYNGEE. V was cut by 0 bases and J by 0 bases, with 12 bases left in between. Here the CDR3 reads CASSVGIGEMNTEAFF. CDR3 coding DNA: TGTGCCAGCAGCGTAGGAATCGGGGAAATGAACACTGAAGCTTTCTTT.

V is TRBV7-3 and J is TRBJ2-7, with TRBD1 identical over 9 bases. The CDR3 contains 15 residues. Germline values: CDR1 SGHTA, CDR2 FQGTGA. V lost 0 bases to trimming and J lost 3 bases; unmatched junction nucleotides: 3. In DNA form, the CDR3 reads TGTGCCAGCAGCTTAACGGGGACAGGGTTCTACGAGCAGTACTTC. It codes for CASSLTGTGFYEQYF. The full variable domain, its missing parts supplied by reference TRBV7-3 and TRBJ2-7, is GAGVSQTPSNKVTEKGKYVELRCDPISGHTALYWYRQSLGQGPEFLIYFQGTGAADDSGLPNDRFFAVRPEGSVSTLKIQRTERGDSAVYLCASSLTGTGFYEQYFGPGTRLTVT.

The chain uses TRBV11-2 and TRBJ2-7; D is ambiguous. Trimming took 0 bases from V and 0 from J, leaving 9 bases between them. The CDR3 runs 15 residues. The germline V gene encodes CDR1 SGHAT and CDR2 FQNNGV. CDR3 region: CASSLEAPYSYEQYF. The CDR3 region has the DNA TGTGCCAGCAGCTTAGAGGCACCCTACTCCTACGAGCAGTACTTC.

The V gene is TRBV10-3, the J gene TRBJ1-2; weak D call: TRBD1 (6 bases). Per germline, CDR1 ENHRY and CDR2 SYGVKD. The germline V and J ends were trimmed by 5 bases and 3 bases, with 13 bases remaining between them. The CDR3 is 14 residues long. The CDR3 here is CAISLGGRDYGYTF. The CDR3 coding sequence is TGTGCCATCAGTCTAGGGGGGCGCGACTATGGCTACACCTTC.

J is TRBJ1-3 and V is TRBV7-9; D is possibly TRBD1 (6 bases). The CDR3 runs to 15 residues. With 5 bases removed from V and 6 bases from J, the gap between germline ends came to 17 bases. Germline V gene sequence: CDR1 SEHNR, CDR2 FQNEAQ (reference sequence). The CDR3 is CASSRMGTSENTIYF. The CDR3 nucleotides read TGTGCCAGCAGCCGAATGGGGACATCCGAAAACACCATATATTTT.

This rearrangement joins TRBV15 to TRBJ1-1; D remains unclear. This CDR3 contains 15 residues. Germline CDR1 and CDR2: LNHNV and YYDKDF (reference sequence). Trimming removed 3 bases at V and 1 base at J, with 12 bases between. CDR3 sequence reads: CATSRTRTGNTEAFF. The CDR3 DNA follows: TGTGCCACCAGCAGGACGAGGACGGGGAACACTGAAGCTTTCTTT.

The V gene is TRBV18, the J gene TRBJ2-2; unclear D gene. Germline V lookup: CDR1 KGHSH, CDR2 LQKENI. With 3 bases removed from V and 6 bases from J, the gap between germline ends came to 17 bases. The CDR3 contains 16 residues. The DNA of the CDR3 is TGTGCCAGCTCACCGGCGCGAGCCGGGTCGGCCGGGGAGCTGTTTTTT. This encodes CASSPARAGSAGELFF.

This rearrangement joins TRBV28 to TRBJ2-3; 7 bases are a match to TRBD2. The CDR3 runs 16 residues. With V trimmed by 3 bases and J by 2 bases, 8 bases remained unmatched. Germline-derived CDR1 and CDR2 are MDHEN and SYDVKM. Here the CDR3 reads CASSFRGRVPTDTQYF. DNA of the CDR3: TGTGCCAGCAGTTTCCGGGGGAGGGTACCCACAGATACGCAGTATTTT.

V usage is TRBV7-3 and J usage is TRBJ2-3; D may be TRBD2 (6 bases). CDR1 and CDR2 (germline): SGHTA, FQGTGA. The CDR3 contains 14 residues. V was cut by 4 bases and J by 4 bases, with 12 bases left in between. The DNA of the CDR3 is TGTGCCAGCAGCTGGGGACTTGGGGCAGATACGCAGTATTTT. Its protein product is CASSWGLGADTQYF.

This clone was observed a handful of times. CDR3 protein: CASSLEQGPYEQYF. The CDR3 DNA is TGTGCCAGCAGCTTAGAACAGGGACCCTACGAGCAGTACTTC. The gene calls are TRBV7-6 and TRBJ2-7; D possibly corresponds to TRBD1 (6 bases). V gave up 1 base and J gave up 2 bases, with 9 bases separating them. CDR1 and CDR2 from the germline V gene are SGHVS and FNYEAQ. The CDR3 has 14 residues.